This T cell receptor (beta chain) was retrieved from a study of beta chain features in type 1 diabetes. Overall study context: The number of sorted cells examined across all samples was 107,917,701.

Per germline, CDR1 MDHEN and CDR2 SYDVKM. The CDR3 length is 16 residues. V lost 2 bases and J 1 base, leaving 15 bases between the germline ends. This clone has a handful of counts. Antigen unknown. Expressed TCRB transcripts were sequenced after all isolated RNA was converted to cDNA. Here immunoSEQ multiplex PCR was the method, and the copy in TCRdb shows in-frame clones only, minus some. The sample holds over 150,000 clones, about 9% seen once. Staining for CD45RO/CCR7/CD25/CD127/CD95/CD27 allowed sorting of CD4+ naive, central memory, regulatory and stem cell-like memory cells. Study-level results: When VDJ junctions were examined, type 1 diabetes patients showed fewer insertions and more deletions. TCRB CDR3s were moderately but significantly shorter in Type 1 diabetes patients in all four CD4+ subsets. Equally in patients and controls, shorter templates might have been favored by PCR.

This TCR was recovered from a woman younger than 35 with type 1 diabetes. Sequencing input: central memory CD4+ T cells from blood. The chain is built from TRBV28 and TRBJ2-7, with D possibly being TRBD1 (6 bases). CDR3 DNA: TGTGCCAGCAGTTTAGCCGGACAGAGGGGATCCTACGAGCAGTACTTC. Its protein is CASSLAGQRGSYEQYF.